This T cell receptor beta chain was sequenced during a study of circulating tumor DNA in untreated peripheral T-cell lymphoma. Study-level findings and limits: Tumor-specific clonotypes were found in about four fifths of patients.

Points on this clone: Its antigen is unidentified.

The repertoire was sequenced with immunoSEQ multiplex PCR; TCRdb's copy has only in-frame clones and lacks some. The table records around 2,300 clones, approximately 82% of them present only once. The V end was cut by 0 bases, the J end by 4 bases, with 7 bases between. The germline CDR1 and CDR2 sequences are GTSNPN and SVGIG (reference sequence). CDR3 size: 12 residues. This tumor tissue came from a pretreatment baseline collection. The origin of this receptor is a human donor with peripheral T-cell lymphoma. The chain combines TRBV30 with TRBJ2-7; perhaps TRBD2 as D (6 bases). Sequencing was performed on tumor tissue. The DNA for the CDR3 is TGTGCCTGGAGTGTAGGAGGGTACGAGCAGTACTTC. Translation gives CAWSVGGYEQYF. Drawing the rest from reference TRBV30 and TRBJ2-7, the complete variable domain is SQTIHQWPATLVQPVGSPLSLECTVEGTSNPNLYWYRQAAGRGLQLLFYSVGIGQISSEVPQNLSASRPQDRQFILSSKKLLLSDSGFYLCAWSVGGYEQYFGPGTRLTVT.